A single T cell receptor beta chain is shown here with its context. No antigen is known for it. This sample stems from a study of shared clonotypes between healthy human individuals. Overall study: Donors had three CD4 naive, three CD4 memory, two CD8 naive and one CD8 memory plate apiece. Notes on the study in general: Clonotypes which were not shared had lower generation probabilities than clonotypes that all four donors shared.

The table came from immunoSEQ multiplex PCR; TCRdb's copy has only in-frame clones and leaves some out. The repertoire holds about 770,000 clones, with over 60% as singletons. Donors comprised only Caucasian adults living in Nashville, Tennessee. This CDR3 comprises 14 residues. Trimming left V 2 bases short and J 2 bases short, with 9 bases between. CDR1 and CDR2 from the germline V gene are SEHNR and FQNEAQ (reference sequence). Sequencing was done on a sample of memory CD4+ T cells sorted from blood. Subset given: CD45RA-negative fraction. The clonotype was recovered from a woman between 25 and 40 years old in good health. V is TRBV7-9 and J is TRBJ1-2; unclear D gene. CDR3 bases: TGTGCCAGCAGCTTATTCCGGGCAAACTATGGCTACACCTTC. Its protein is CASSLFRANYGYTF.